The present TCR beta chain was sequenced within a study of early T cells in non-severe SARS-CoV-2 infection. Study results and caveats: VDJdb-based matching was biased toward anti-spike CD8 responses and missed private and CD4 specificities.

The CDR3 runs to 14 residues. CDR1 and CDR2 (germline): LGHDT, YNNKEL (reference sequence). Trimming removed 4 bases at V and 8 bases at J, with 15 bases between. TCRdb passed the 5' RACE reads through MiXCR, listing each CDR3 protein once. This sample has tens of thousands of distinct CDR3 sequences, with around 6% found just once. In the case of this clonotype: Its antigen is not identified.

What was sequenced was whole blood. The chain joins TRBV3-1 to TRBJ2-1; tentative D call: TRBD1 (6 bases). The source of this sequence is an adult who was a healthcare worker with PCR-confirmed SARS-CoV-2 infection or an uninfected control (not recorded which). CDR3: CASSPLKQGYEQFF. The CDR3 region has the DNA TGTGCCAGCAGCCCACTAAAACAGGGCTATGAGCAGTTCTTC.